The present entry profiles one T cell receptor beta chain with its context. These data originate in a study of identical twins. TCRdb used MiXCR to reprocess the 5' RACE reads, holding one entry per CDR3 protein. The data show approximately 210,000 distinct CDR3 sequences, 6.5% to 8% seen once. Looked up from germline, CDR1 is LNHNV and CDR2 is YYDKDF (reference sequence). V gave up 4 bases and J gave up 6 bases, with 15 bases separating them. The CDR3 contains 14 residues. Donors were all healthy Caucasians. Another study also made use of these data, one on T cells expressing NK-cell markers. That paper states: For four donors, these clonotypes were likewise the leading ones in the CD3+CD56-NKG2C+ fraction.

The sequenced material came from CD8+ T cells sorted from blood. The chain uses TRBV15 and TRBJ1-2; D is possibly TRBD1 (5 bases). This clonotype was obtained from a woman younger than 30 in good health. CDR3 in DNA: TGTGCCACCAGCACTACAGGAATCGCGGATGGCTACACCTTC. Its translation is CATSTTGIADGYTF.